This is a list of T cell receptor beta chains from one sample in a study of shared clonotypes between healthy human individuals. Sequencing used immunoSEQ multiplex PCR; TCRdb keeps in-frame clones, though not all of them. In the table there are approximately 600,000 clones, approximately 95% of which are singletons. Sequencing input: naive CD8+ T cells sorted from blood. The receptors come from a woman in her twenties or thirties in good health. CDR3s include the opening cysteine and the closing phenylalanine or tryptophan. The D gene is left open where the match is weak. The size field is filled for only some rows; it gives once, few, many or a size class.

d_call: TRBD1; v_call: TRBV6-1; j_call: TRBJ2-7; clone_size: NA; cdr3_length: 14; cdr3_nt: TGTGCCAGCAGTGCCGGGACAGGGCCCTACGAGCAGTACTTC; cdr3_aa: CASSAGTGPYEQYF
d_call: TRBD1; v_call: TRBV19; j_call: TRBJ1-5; clone_size: NA; cdr3_length: 14; cdr3_nt: TGTGCCAGTAGAGTCCGGGACAGGAATCAGCCCCAGCATTTT; cdr3_aa: CASRVRDRNQPQHF
d_call: TRBD2; v_call: TRBV27; j_call: TRBJ2-3; clone_size: NA; cdr3_length: 18; cdr3_nt: TGTGCCAGCAGTTTCCAAACCCTAAGCGGGAGCCCCACAGATACGCAGTATTTT; cdr3_aa: CASSFQTLSGSPTDTQYF
d_call: TRBD1; v_call: TRBV18; j_call: TRBJ2-7; clone_size: NA; cdr3_length: 14; cdr3_nt: TGTGCCAGCTCACCACGGGACAGAGCCTACGAGCAGTACTTC; cdr3_aa: CASSPRDRAYEQYF
d_call: TRBD1; v_call: TRBV7-9; j_call: TRBJ1-2; clone_size: NA; cdr3_length: 12; cdr3_nt: TGTGCCAGCAGCCCAACAGGGGTTGGCTACACCTTC; cdr3_aa: CASSPTGVGYTF
d_call: TRBD2; v_call: TRBV7-2; j_call: TRBJ2-2; clone_size: NA; cdr3_length: 18; cdr3_nt: TGTGCCAGCAGCTTACCAGCGGGAGGGCCGAGGAACACCGGGGAGCTGTTTTTT; cdr3_aa: CASSLPAGGPRNTGELFF
d_call: TRBD2; v_call: TRBV7-2; j_call: TRBJ2-5; clone_size: NA; cdr3_length: 16; cdr3_nt: TGTGCCAGCACTAGACTAGCGGGAGGGCCCGGGGAGACCCAGTACTTC; cdr3_aa: CASTRLAGGPGETQYF
d_call: NA; v_call: TRBV11-2; j_call: TRBJ2-3; clone_size: NA; cdr3_length: 12; cdr3_nt: TGTGCCAGCAGCTTATGGCCAGATACGCAGTATTTT; cdr3_aa: CASSLWPDTQYF
d_call: NA; v_call: TRBV28; j_call: TRBJ2-5; clone_size: NA; cdr3_length: 12; cdr3_nt: TGTGCCAGCGGGACTTTCCAAGAGACCCAGTACTTC; cdr3_aa: CASGTFQETQYF
d_call: NA; v_call: TRBV30; j_call: TRBJ2-3; clone_size: NA; cdr3_length: 13; cdr3_nt: TGTGCCTGGAAGGAGCGGAATCTAGATACGCAGTATTTT; cdr3_aa: CAWKERNLDTQYF
d_call: TRBD2; v_call: TRBV7-9; j_call: TRBJ2-7; clone_size: NA; cdr3_length: 15; cdr3_nt: TGTGCCAGCAGCTCAGGGACTAGCGCCGCCTACGAGCAGTACTTC; cdr3_aa: CASSSGTSAAYEQYF
d_call: NA; v_call: TRBV4-1; j_call: TRBJ2-2; clone_size: few; cdr3_length: 13; cdr3_nt: TGCGCCAGCAGCCAAGTGGGGAGCGGGGAGCTGTTTTTT; cdr3_aa: CASSQVGSGELFF
d_call: TRBD2; v_call: TRBV7-3; j_call: TRBJ2-1; clone_size: NA; cdr3_length: 16; cdr3_nt: TGTGCCAGCAGCTTCTCTCTAGCGGGCCACTACAATGAGCAGTTCTTC; cdr3_aa: CASSFSLAGHYNEQFF
d_call: TRBD1; v_call: TRBV29-1; j_call: TRBJ2-7; clone_size: NA; cdr3_length: 16; cdr3_nt: TGCAGCGTTGGTCCCGGGACAGGAGCGAGCTCCTACGAGCAGTACTTC; cdr3_aa: CSVGPGTGASSYEQYF
d_call: TRBD1; v_call: TRBV5-6; j_call: TRBJ2-1; clone_size: NA; cdr3_length: 14; cdr3_nt: TGTGCCAGCAGCCCGACAGGGGCGGACAATGAGCAGTTCTTC; cdr3_aa: CASSPTGADNEQFF
d_call: NA; v_call: TRBV13; j_call: TRBJ2-1; clone_size: NA; cdr3_length: 14; cdr3_nt: TGTGCCAGCAGCTCGGCTACAGGAATGAATGAGCAGTTCTTC; cdr3_aa: CASSSATGMNEQFF
d_call: TRBD2; v_call: TRBV14; j_call: TRBJ2-7; clone_size: NA; cdr3_length: 15; cdr3_nt: TGTGCCAGCAGCCAAGGACTAGCTGTAGCCTACGAGCAGTACTTC; cdr3_aa: CASSQGLAVAYEQYF
d_call: NA; v_call: TRBV2; j_call: TRBJ1-2; clone_size: NA; cdr3_length: 15; cdr3_nt: TGTGCCAGCAGTGAAGATGCTGGAAGTAACTATGGCTACACCTTC; cdr3_aa: CASSEDAGSNYGYTF
d_call: NA; v_call: TRBV6-4; j_call: TRBJ2-7; clone_size: NA; cdr3_length: 16; cdr3_nt: TGTGCCAGCAGTGAAGGTCAGGGCGAAAGCTCCTACGAGCAGTACTTC; cdr3_aa: CASSEGQGESSYEQYF
d_call: TRBD2; v_call: TRBV4-1; j_call: TRBJ2-3; clone_size: few; cdr3_length: 16; cdr3_nt: TGCGCCAGCAGCCAAGCCAGCGGGGCTACGGCAGATACGCAGTATTTT; cdr3_aa: CASSQASGATADTQYF
d_call: NA; v_call: TRBV28; j_call: TRBJ2-7; clone_size: few; cdr3_length: 11; cdr3_nt: TGTGCCAGCAGTTCCCCATACGAGCAGTACTTC; cdr3_aa: CASSSPYEQYF
d_call: NA; v_call: TRBV28; j_call: TRBJ2-5; clone_size: NA; cdr3_length: 11; cdr3_nt: TGTGCCAGCGGTTTGTCAGAGACCCAGTACTTC; cdr3_aa: CASGLSETQYF